This T cell receptor (beta chain) was recovered during a study of human T cells and chemical hapten exposure. Germline values: CDR1 MGHDK, CDR2 SYGVNS. The CDR3 runs 13 residues. Trimming pared 6 bases from V and 3 bases from J, leaving 11 bases between. Time point meaning: patch test 1, 2 weeks after DPC sensitization. Treatment denoted: therapeutic diphenylcyclopropenone sensitization with weekly scalp DPC. Study findings and constraints: Versus controls, expanded TCRs had significantly more large CDR3 similarity clusters.

TCRdb independently ran MiXCR on the RACE reads; one entry per CDR3 protein. The table records 340,000 or so distinct CDR3 sequences, around 7% of them present only once. Details on this clonotype: Its antigen is unknown.

The TCR comes from a woman under 30 with alopecia areata. Some clones in this sample may be carry-over from other donors' samples. This rearrangement joins TRBV25-1 to TRBJ1-1, with a tentative D call TRBD1 (6 bases). The specimen comprised whole blood, sampled in connection with sensitization to the hapten diphenylcyclopropenone (DPC). CDR3 DNA: TGTGCCAGCAGGATACAGGGTTACACTGAAGCTTTCTTT. Amino acids: CASRIQGYTEAFF.